These 7 T cell receptor beta chains share one sample of origin, sequenced in a study of T cells in localized non-small cell lung cancer. Clones were sequenced by immunoSEQ multiplex PCR, and TCRdb holds only the in-frame ones, with some missing. The profile shows about 59,000 clones, roughly 89% of them singletons. This specimen was peripheral blood, taken before any cancer treatment. All receptors derive from a man between 40 and 69 years old with stage I squamous cell lung carcinoma.

The chain links TRBV5-1 to TRBJ2-1, with 12 bases identical to TRBD2. The CDR3 sequence is 15 residues long. Trimming cost V 1 base and J 7 bases; bases outside gene matches: 3. CDR1 and CDR2 (germline): SGHRS, YFSETQ. The CDR3 DNA is TGCGCCAGCAGCTTGTCCCTAGCGGGAGGGAATGAGCAGTTCTTC. This encodes CASSLSLAGGNEQFF.

The V call is TRBV28, the J call TRBJ1-5; D is unresolved. CDR3 length: 19 amino acids. Germline values: CDR1 MDHEN, CDR2 SYDVKM. V was cut by 9 bases and J by 2 bases, with 29 bases left in between. DNA for the CDR3: TGTGCCAGTAAGAAGATGAGGGCCCACTCGCTGGCGGGCAATCAGCCCCAGCATTTT. This gives the protein CASKKMRAHSLAGNQPQHF.

The count of this clone is one. The rearrangement uses TRBV10-1 and TRBJ1-2; TRBD1 is a possible D gene (5 bases). CDR3 length: 13 residues. With 0 bases removed from V and 8 bases from J, the gap between germline ends came to 10 bases. Germline CDR1 WNHNN, CDR2 SYGVQD (reference sequence). As DNA, the CDR3 is TGCGCCAGCAGTGAGTCCCGGAGGGGAGGCTACACCTTC. Amino acids: CASSESRRGGYTF.

This chain links TRBV5-6 with TRBJ2-2, with D perhaps TRBD2 (5 bases). This CDR3 region has 16 residues. V gave up 4 bases and J gave up 1 base, with 14 bases separating them. Germline CDR1 is SGHDT and CDR2 is YYEEEE. The CDR3 sequence: CASSPRAGLNTGELFF. The CDR3 region has the DNA TGTGCCAGCAGCCCCCGGGCGGGCCTGAACACCGGGGAGCTGTTTTTT.

The rearrangement links TRBV7-9 to TRBJ1-2, with D maybe TRBD1 (5 bases). The CDR3 has 15 residues. Trimming removed 5 bases from V and 1 base from J, with 14 bases in between. Per the germline V gene, CDR1 is SEHNR and CDR2 is FQNEAQ (reference sequence). CDR3 nucleotides: TGTGCCAGCAGCGGTGACAGTTTTTTTAACTATGGCTACACCTTC. This translates into CASSGDSFFNYGYTF.

This clone has a single count. The J gene is TRBJ2-2, the V gene TRBV19; 10 nucleotides align to TRBD1. The CDR3 consists of 15 residues. V dropped 4 bases and J dropped 7; count of bases not matched to a gene: 6. Germline CDR1 is LNHDA and CDR2 is SQIVND (reference sequence). This CDR3 reads CASSNPGTGVGELFF. CDR3 bases: TGTGCCAGTAGTAATCCCGGGACAGGGGTCGGGGAGCTGTTTTTT.

The chain couples TRBV7-3 to TRBJ1-2, with TRBD1 matching over 7 bases. The CDR3 totals 15 residues. Trimming took 5 bases from V and 6 from J; bases not matched to a gene: 12. Germline lookup yields CDR1 SGHTA and CDR2 FQGTGA. The CDR3, as DNA: TGTGCCAGCAGCGTTACCGGGACAGCGGGAAATGGCTACACCTTC. Residues: CASSVTGTAGNGYTF.